This T cell receptor beta chain derives from a study of cytotoxic CD8 clonotypes in ibrutinib-treated CLL. Study findings and constraints: Clonality was higher at ibrutinib response and returned toward baseline at progression.

Germline CDR1 SGHRS, CDR2 YFSETQ. This CDR3 comprises 14 residues. The J segment lost 8 bases and the V segment lost 4 bases, leaving 8 bases of the junction unmatched. Only one count was recorded for this clone. Its matching antigen is unknown. TCRdb's table, derived via immunoSEQ multiplex PCR, lists solely in-frame clones and lacks some. Of hundreds of thousands of clones in the sample, approximately 70% were seen once. This TCR came from a human donor with chronic lymphocytic leukemia. This chain uses TRBV5-1 with TRBJ2-1, with TRBD1 identical over 8 bases. The source was PBMCs, collected after 12 months of ibrutinib treatment. CDR3 sequence reads: CASSAWTGQDEQFF. The CDR3 DNA is TGCGCCAGCAGCGCGTGGACAGGGCAGGATGAGCAGTTCTTC.